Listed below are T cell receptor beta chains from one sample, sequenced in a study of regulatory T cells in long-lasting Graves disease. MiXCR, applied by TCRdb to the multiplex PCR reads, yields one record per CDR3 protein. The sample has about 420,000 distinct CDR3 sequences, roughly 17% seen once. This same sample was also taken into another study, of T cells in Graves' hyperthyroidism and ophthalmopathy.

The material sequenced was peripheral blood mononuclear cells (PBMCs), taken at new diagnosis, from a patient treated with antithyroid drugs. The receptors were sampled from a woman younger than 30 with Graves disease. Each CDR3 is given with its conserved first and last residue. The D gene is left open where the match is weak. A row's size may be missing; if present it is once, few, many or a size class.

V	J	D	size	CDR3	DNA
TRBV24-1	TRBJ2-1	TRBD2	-	CATSDPGTRNEQFF	TGTGCCACCAGTGATCCCGGGACTAGGAATGAGCAGTTCTTC
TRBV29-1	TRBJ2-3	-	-	CSVGQPTDTQYF	TGCAGCGTTGGACAGCCCACAGATACGCAGTATTTT
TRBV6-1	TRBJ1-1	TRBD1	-	CASSVGQGANTEAFF	TGTGCCAGCAGCGTAGGTCAGGGGGCTAACACTGAAGCTTTCTTT
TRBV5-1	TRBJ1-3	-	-	CASSLETMGPGNTIYF	TGCGCCAGCAGCTTGGAAACTATGGGACCCGGAAACACCATATATTTT
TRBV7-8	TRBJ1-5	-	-	CASSLDQGSNQPQHF	TGTGCCAGCAGCTTAGACCAGGGTAGCAATCAGCCCCAGCATTTT
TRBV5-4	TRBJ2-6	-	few	CASSLVGVLFSGANVLTF	TGTGCCAGCAGCTTGGTGGGGGTGCTATTCTCTGGGGCCAACGTCCTGACTTTC
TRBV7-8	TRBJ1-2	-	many	CASSLEVLEANYGYTF	TGTGCCAGCAGCTTAGAGGTCCTCGAAGCTAACTATGGCTACACCTTC
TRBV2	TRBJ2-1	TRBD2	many	CASSEEGLAYNEQFF	TGTGCCAGCAGTGAGGAGGGACTAGCCTACAATGAGCAGTTCTTC
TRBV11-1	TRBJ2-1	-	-	CAGSLAVEQFF	TGTGCCGGCAGCTTAGCGGTTGAGCAGTTCTTC
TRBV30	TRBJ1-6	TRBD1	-	CAWTGGADNSPLHF	TGTGCCTGGACAGGGGGCGCGGATAATTCACCCCTCCACTTT
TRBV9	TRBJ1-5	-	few	CASSGGGGGSQPQHF	TGTGCCAGCAGCGGCGGAGGTGGAGGGAGTCAGCCCCAGCATTTT
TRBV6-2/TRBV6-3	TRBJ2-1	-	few	CASSYSQYNEQFF	TGTGCCAGCAGTTACTCCCAATACAATGAGCAGTTCTTC
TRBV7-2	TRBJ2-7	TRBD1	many	CASSLLGTGTYEQYF	TGTGCCAGCAGCTTATTGGGGACAGGAACCTACGAGCAGTACTTC
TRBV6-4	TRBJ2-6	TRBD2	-	CAGSATVVAGGVGANVLTF	TGTGCCGGCAGTGCCACTGTCGTAGCGGGGGGTGTTGGGGCCAACGTCCTGACTTTC
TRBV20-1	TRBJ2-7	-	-	CSASPGTSLRYEQYF	TGCAGTGCTAGCCCCGGCACTTCTTTACGCTACGAGCAGTACTTC
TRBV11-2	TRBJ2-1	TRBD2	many	CASSLLQRGSSYNEQFF	TGTGCCAGCAGCTTACTCCAGCGGGGAAGCTCCTACAATGAGCAGTTCTTC
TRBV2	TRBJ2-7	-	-	CASSDVDSYEQYF	TGTGCCAGCAGTGATGTGGACTCCTACGAGCAGTACTTC
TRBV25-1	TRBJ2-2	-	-	CASSGGPRELFF	TGTGCCAGCAGTGGCGGCCCTCGTGAGCTGTTTTTT
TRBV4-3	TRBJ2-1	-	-	CASSQGVSYNEQFF	TGCGCCAGCAGCCAAGGGGTCTCGTACAATGAGCAGTTCTTC
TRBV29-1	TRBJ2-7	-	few	CSVVLAGRFDEQYF	TGCAGCGTTGTATTGGCGGGAAGGTTCGACGAGCAGTACTTC
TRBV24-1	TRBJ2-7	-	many	CATSDLPRDGSEQYF	TGTGCCACCAGTGATTTACCCAGGGATGGTAGCGAGCAGTACTTC
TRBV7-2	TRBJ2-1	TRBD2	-	CASSPRTSGGGGREQFF	TGTGCCAGCAGCCCGCGGACTAGCGGGGGGGGGGGCCGTGAGCAGTTCTTC